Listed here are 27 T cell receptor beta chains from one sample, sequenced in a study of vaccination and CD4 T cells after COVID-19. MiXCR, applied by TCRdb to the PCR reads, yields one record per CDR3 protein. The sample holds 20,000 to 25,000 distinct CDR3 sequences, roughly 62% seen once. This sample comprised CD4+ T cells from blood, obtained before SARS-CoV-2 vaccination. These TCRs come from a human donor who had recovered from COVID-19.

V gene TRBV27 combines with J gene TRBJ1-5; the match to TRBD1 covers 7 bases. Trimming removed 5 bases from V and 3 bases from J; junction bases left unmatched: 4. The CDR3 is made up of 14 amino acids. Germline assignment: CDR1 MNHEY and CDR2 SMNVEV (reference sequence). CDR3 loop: CASSPDRNNQPQHF. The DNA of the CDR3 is TGTGCCAGCAGTCCGGACAGGAACAATCAGCCCCAGCATTTT.

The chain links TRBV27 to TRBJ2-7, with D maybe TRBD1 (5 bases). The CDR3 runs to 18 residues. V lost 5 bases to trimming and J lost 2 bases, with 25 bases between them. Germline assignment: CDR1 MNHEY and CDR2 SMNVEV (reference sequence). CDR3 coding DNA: TGTGCCAGCAGTCCTTCAGGGTTTTTGGTCGGAAAACCCTACGAGCAGTACTTC. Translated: CASSPSGFLVGKPYEQYF.

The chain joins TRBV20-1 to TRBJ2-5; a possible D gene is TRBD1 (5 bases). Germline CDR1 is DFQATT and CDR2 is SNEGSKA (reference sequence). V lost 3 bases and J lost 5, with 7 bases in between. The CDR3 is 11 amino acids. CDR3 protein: CSARGRETQYF. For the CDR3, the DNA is TGCAGTGCTAGGGGGCGTGAGACCCAGTACTTC.

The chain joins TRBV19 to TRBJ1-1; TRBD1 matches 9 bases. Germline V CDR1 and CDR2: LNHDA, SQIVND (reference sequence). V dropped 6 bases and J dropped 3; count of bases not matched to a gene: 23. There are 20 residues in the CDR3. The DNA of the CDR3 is TGTGCCAGTAGACGCCGTACGCAACAGGGGGCGCTTATACTGGACACTGAAGCTTTCTTT. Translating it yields CASRRRTQQGALILDTEAFF.

For the CDR3, the DNA is TGTGCCAGCAGCCCGCAAGCGGGATGGGCGGATGAGCAGTTCTTC. It codes for CASSPQAGWADEQFF. The genes are TRBV7-2 and TRBJ2-1; TRBD2 matches 7 bases. The CDR3 length is 15 residues. The V and J ends lost 5 bases and 8 bases, in that order; junction bases with no gene match: 12. Germline lookup yields CDR1 SGHTA and CDR2 FQGNSA. Full variable domain (remainder filled in from reference TRBV7-2 and TRBJ2-1): GAGVSQSPSNKVTEKGKDVELRCDPISGHTALYWYRQSLGQGLEFLIYFQGNSAPDKSGLPSDRFSAERTGGSVSTLTIQRTQQEDSAVYLCASSPQAGWADEQFFGPGTRLTVL.

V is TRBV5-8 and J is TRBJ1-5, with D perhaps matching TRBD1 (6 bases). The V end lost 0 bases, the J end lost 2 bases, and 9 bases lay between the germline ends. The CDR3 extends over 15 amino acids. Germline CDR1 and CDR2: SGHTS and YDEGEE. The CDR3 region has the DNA TGTGCCAGCAGCTTGGGGGACAACGGCAATCAGCCCCAGCATTTT. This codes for CASSLGDNGNQPQHF.

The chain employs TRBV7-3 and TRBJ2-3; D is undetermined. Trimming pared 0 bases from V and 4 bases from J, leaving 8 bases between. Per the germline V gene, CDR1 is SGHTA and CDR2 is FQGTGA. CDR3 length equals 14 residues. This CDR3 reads CASSLTGGPDTQYF. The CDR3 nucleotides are TGTGCCAGCAGCTTAACCGGTGGCCCAGATACGCAGTATTTT.

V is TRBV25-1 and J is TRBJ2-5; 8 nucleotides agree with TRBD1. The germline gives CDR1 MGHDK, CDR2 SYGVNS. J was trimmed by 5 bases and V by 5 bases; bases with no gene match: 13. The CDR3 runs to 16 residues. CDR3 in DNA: TGTGCCAGCAGTCCTAGGGGCGTGACAGGGGTGGAGACCCAGTACTTC. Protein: CASSPRGVTGVETQYF.

The CDR3 region has the DNA TGTGCCAGCAGCTCGGGCAGGGGGCTTAACTATGGCTACACCTTC. Amino acids: CASSSGRGLNYGYTF. The rearrangement joins TRBV9 to TRBJ1-2; 8 bases line up with TRBD1. Germline V gene sequence: CDR1 SGDLS, CDR2 YYNGEE. This CDR3 comprises 15 residues. V shed 4 bases, J shed 1 base, and the junction held 6 bases outside the gene matches.

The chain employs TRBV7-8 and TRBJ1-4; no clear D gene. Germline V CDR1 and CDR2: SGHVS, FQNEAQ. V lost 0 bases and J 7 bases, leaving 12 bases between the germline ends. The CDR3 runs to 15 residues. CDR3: CASSLAGVGGEKLFF. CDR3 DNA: TGTGCCAGCAGCTTAGCAGGCGTGGGTGGTGAAAAACTGTTTTTT.

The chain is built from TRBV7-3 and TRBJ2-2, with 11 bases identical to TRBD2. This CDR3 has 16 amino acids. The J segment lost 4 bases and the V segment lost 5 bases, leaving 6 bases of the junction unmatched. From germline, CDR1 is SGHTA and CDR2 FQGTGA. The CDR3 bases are TGTGCCAGCAGCACTAGCGGGAGTACTGGCACCGGGGAGCTGTTTTTT. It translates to CASSTSGSTGTGELFF. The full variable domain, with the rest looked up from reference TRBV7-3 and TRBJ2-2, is GAGVSQTPSNKVTEKGKYVELRCDPISGHTALYWYRQSLGQGPEFLIYFQGTGAADDSGLPNDRFFAVRPEGSVSTLKIQRTERGDSAVYLCASSTSGSTGTGELFFGEGSRLTVL.

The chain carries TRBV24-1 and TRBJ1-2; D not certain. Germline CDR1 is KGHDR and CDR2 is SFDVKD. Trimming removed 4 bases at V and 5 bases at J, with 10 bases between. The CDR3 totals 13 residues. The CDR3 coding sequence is TGTGCCACCAGTGAGGGGTGGCGGTATGGCTACACCTTC. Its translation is CATSEGWRYGYTF.

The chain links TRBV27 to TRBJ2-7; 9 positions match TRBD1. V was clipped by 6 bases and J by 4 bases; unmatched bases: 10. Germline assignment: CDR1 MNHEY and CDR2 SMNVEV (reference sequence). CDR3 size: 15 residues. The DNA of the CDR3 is TGTGCCAGCAGAAAACCGGGACAGGGTAGATACGAGCAGTACTTC. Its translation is CASRKPGQGRYEQYF.

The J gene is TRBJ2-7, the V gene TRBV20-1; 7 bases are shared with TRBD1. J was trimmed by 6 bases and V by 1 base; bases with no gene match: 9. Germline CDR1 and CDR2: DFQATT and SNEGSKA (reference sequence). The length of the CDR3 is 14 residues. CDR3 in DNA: TGCAGTGCTAGAGTAGGGACAGTGGGTTCCGAGCAGTACTTC. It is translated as CSARVGTVGSEQYF.

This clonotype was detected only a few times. DNA for the CDR3: TGCGCCAGCAGCCGAATTAGCGGGAGGGCCTCCGGGGAGCTGTTTTTT. It yields the protein CASSRISGRASGELFF. The rearrangement uses TRBV4-1 and TRBJ2-2; 11 positions match TRBD2. CDR1 is MGHRA, CDR2 YSYEKL, per germline. The CDR3 consists of 16 residues. The trim removed 4 bases at V and 6 bases at J, leaving 7 bases unmatched.

CDR3 nucleotides: TGCGCCAGCAGCTTGGTGGTACGGCCAGAGGAGCAGTTCTTC. Translation: CASSLVVRPEEQFF. The chain is built from TRBV5-1 and TRBJ2-1; D remains unclear. CDR3 size: 14 residues. Between the trimmed V and J ends, which lost 0 bases and 10 bases, there was a span of 14 bases. CDR1 and CDR2 from the germline V gene are SGHRS and YFSETQ.

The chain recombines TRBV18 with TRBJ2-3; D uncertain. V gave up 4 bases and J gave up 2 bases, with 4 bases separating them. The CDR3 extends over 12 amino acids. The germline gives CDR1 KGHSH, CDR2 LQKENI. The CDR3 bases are TGTGCCAGCTCACAAGACACAGATACGCAGTATTTT. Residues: CASSQDTDTQYF.

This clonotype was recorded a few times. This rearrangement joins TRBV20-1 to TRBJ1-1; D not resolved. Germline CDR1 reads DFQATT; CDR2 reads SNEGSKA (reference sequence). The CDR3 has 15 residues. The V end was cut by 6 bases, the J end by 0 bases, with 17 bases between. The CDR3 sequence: CSAPRNRVMNTEAFF. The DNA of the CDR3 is TGCAGTGCCCCCCGAAACCGGGTCATGAACACTGAAGCTTTCTTT.

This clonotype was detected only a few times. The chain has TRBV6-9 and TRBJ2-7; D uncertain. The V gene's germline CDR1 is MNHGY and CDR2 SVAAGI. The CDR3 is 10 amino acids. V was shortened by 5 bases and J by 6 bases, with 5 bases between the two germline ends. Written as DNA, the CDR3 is TGTGCCAGCAGTCCCTGCGAGCAGTACTTC. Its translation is CASSPCEQYF.

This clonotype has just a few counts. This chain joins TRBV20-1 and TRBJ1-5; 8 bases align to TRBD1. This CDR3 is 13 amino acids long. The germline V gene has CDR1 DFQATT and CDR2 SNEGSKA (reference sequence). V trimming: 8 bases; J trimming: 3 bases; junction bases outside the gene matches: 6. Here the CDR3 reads CSTGQAFNQPQHF. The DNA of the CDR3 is TGCAGTACGGGACAGGCATTCAATCAGCCCCAGCATTTT.

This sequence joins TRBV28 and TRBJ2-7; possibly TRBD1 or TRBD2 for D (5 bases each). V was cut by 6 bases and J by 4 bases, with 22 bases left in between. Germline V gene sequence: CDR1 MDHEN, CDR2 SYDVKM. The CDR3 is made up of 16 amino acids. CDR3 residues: CASSPPGRQRGYEQYF. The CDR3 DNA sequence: TGTGCCAGCAGCCCCCCGGGACGGCAGAGAGGGTACGAGCAGTACTTC.

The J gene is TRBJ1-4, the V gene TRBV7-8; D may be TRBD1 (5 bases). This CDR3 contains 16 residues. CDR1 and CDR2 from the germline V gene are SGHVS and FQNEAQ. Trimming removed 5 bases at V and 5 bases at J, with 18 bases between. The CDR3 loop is CASSALTGTVNEKLFF. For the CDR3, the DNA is TGTGCCAGCAGCGCCTTAACCGGGACCGTAAATGAAAAACTGTTTTTT.

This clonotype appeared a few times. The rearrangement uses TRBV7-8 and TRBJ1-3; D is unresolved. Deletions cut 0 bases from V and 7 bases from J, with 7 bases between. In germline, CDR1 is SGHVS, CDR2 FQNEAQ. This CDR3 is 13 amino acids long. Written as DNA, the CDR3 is TGTGCCAGCAGCTTAGCGCGGGAGAACACCATATATTTT. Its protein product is CASSLARENTIYF.

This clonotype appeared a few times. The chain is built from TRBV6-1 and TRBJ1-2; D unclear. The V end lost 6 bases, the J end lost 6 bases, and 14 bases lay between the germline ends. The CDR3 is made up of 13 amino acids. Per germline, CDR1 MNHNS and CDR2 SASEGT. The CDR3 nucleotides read TGTGCCAGCAGCGCTCCTGGGCCCCATGGCTACACCTTC. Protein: CASSAPGPHGYTF.

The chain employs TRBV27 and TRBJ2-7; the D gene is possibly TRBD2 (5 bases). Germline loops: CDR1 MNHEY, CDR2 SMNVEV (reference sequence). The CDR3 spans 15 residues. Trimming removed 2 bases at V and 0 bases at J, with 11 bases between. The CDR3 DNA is TGTGCCAGCAGTTTAGAGGGTTCCTTCTCCTACGAGCAGTACTTC. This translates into CASSLEGSFSYEQYF.

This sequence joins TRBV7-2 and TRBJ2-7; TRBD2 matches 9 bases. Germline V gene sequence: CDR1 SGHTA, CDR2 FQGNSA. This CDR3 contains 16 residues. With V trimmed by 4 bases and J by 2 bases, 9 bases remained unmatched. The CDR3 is CASSSDPASGTYEQYF. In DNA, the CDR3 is TGTGCCAGCAGCTCCGACCCAGCTAGCGGGACCTACGAGCAGTACTTC.

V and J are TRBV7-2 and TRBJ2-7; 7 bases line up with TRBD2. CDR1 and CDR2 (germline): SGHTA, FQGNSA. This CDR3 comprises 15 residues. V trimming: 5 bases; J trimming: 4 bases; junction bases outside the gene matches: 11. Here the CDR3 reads CASSLTGGSGYEQYF. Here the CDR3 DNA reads TGTGCCAGCAGCCTCACGGGCGGGAGTGGGTACGAGCAGTACTTC.